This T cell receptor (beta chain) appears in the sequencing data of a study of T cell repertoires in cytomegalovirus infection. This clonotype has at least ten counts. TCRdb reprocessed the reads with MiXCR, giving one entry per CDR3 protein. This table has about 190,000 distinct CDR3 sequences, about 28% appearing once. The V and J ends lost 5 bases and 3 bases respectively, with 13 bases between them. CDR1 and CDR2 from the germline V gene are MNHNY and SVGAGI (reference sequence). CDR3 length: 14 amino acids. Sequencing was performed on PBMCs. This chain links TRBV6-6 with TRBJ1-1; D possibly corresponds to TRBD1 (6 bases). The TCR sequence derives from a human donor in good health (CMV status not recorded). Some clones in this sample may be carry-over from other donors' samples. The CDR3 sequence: CASSPEGGDTEAFF. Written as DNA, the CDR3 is TGTGCCAGCAGTCCCGAAGGGGGGGACACTGAAGCTTTCTTT.